The 12 T cell receptor beta chains given below trace back to one sample, sequenced in a study of cytomegalovirus exposure and HLA in healthy donors. Vbeta (60) and Jbeta (13) primers were used in the PCR. Repertoires were generated with immunoSEQ multiplex PCR, while TCRdb's copy carries only in-frame clones and drops some. The sample has around 190,000 clones, 70% to 80% seen once. The sample was PBMCs. The source of these receptors is a woman between 25 and 40 years old in good health and CMV-seropositive.

The gene calls are TRBV5-4 and TRBJ2-5; 10 nucleotides align to TRBD2. Germline V lookup: CDR1 SGHNT, CDR2 YYREEE (reference sequence). V lost 10 bases, J lost 5 bases, and 8 bases stayed unmatched. This CDR3 is built from 13 residues. The CDR3 protein is CAAGSGGEETQYF. CDR3 coding DNA: TGTGCCGCGGGAAGCGGGGGGGAGGAGACCCAGTACTTC.

This clone was counted between two and nine times. The chain has TRBV12-5 and TRBJ2-1, with 7 bases aligning to TRBD1. There are 15 residues in the CDR3. Germline V CDR1 and CDR2: LGHNT, FRNRAP. V lost 0 bases to trimming and J lost 4 bases; unmatched junction nucleotides: 3. CDR3 sequence reads: CASGLVGTAYNEQFF. Written as DNA, the CDR3 is TGTGCTAGTGGTTTGGTCGGGACAGCTTACAATGAGCAGTTCTTC. Supplemented by reference TRBV12-5 and TRBJ2-1, the full variable domain reads DARVTQTPRHKVTEMGQEVTMRCQPILGHNTVFWYRQTMMQGLELLAYFRNRAPLDDSGMPKDRFSAEMPDATLATLKIQPSEPRDSAVYFCASGLVGTAYNEQFFGPGTRLTVL.

The rearrangement uses TRBV28 and TRBJ2-7, with TRBD2 matching 11 bases. Germline V CDR1 and CDR2: MDHEN, SYDVKM. Trimming at V came to 2 bases and at J to 0 bases, leaving 6 bases not matched to a gene. The CDR3 contains 17 residues. The CDR3 reads CASSLLLTSGASYEQYF. The DNA for the CDR3 is TGTGCCAGCAGTTTACTCCTGACTAGCGGGGCCTCCTACGAGCAGTACTTC.

The rearrangement links TRBV28 to TRBJ2-1; 10 bases map to TRBD2. The V gene end was trimmed by 5 bases and the J gene end by 8 bases; junction bases not matched to a gene: 12. The germline V gene encodes CDR1 MDHEN and CDR2 SYDVKM. The CDR3 consists of 16 residues. Here the CDR3 DNA reads TGTGCCAGCAGTCCATATCTAGCGGGAGTCATGGATGAGCAGTTCTTC. Protein: CASSPYLAGVMDEQFF.

The chain links TRBV7-8 to TRBJ1-2, with no clear D. The CDR3 runs 13 residues. Trimming left V 2 bases short and J 7 bases short, with 11 bases between. CDR1 and CDR2 (germline): SGHVS, FQNEAQ. The CDR3 region has the DNA TGTGCCAGCAGCTTAAAAGGAGACTTTGGCTACACCTTC. Protein sequence: CASSLKGDFGYTF.

This chain connects TRBV6-1 to TRBJ1-4; D ambiguous. The V end was cut by 4 bases, the J end by 0 bases, with 9 bases between. Germline V gene lookup returns CDR1 MNHNS and CDR2 SASEGT. CDR3 length: 15 amino acids. CDR3 sequence (DNA): TGTGCCAGCAGTGCCCGTCCCTCAACTAATGAAAAACTGTTTTTT. Protein product: CASSARPSTNEKLFF.

The chain combines TRBV19 with TRBJ1-2; possibly TRBD1 for D (6 bases). The germline V and J ends were trimmed by 5 bases and 2 bases, with 12 bases remaining between them. The CDR3 is 14 amino acids. Germline CDR1 and CDR2: LNHDA and SQIVND (reference sequence). The CDR3 nucleotides read TGTGCCAGTAGTCGACAGGTGGAAAACTATGGCTACACCTTC. Translated: CASSRQVENYGYTF.

This chain joins TRBV15 and TRBJ1-1; D not certain. CDR3 size: 13 residues. V gave up 1 base and J gave up 8 bases, with 11 bases separating them. Germline V gene sequence: CDR1 LNHNV, CDR2 YYDKDF (reference sequence). The CDR3 here is CATSRGWLQEAFF. In DNA form, the CDR3 reads TGTGCCACCAGCAGAGGTTGGCTACAGGAAGCTTTCTTT.

This chain connects TRBV11-3 to TRBJ2-2; a possible D gene is TRBD1 (6 bases). The ends were cut back, 4 bases at V and 2 bases at J, with 11 bases in the middle. Germline loops: CDR1 SGHNT, CDR2 YENEEA. This CDR3 spans 15 amino acids. The CDR3 here is CASSSRQANTGELFF. Here the CDR3 DNA reads TGTGCCAGCAGCTCCAGACAGGCTAACACCGGGGAGCTGTTTTTT.

The chain links TRBV6-1 to TRBJ2-3; 9 positions agree with TRBD2. Germline assignment: CDR1 MNHNS and CDR2 SASEGT. V dropped 5 bases and J dropped 7; count of bases not matched to a gene: 7. The CDR3 has 14 residues. The CDR3 is CASSLAGAPNTQYF. The CDR3 DNA is TGTGCCAGCAGTTTAGCGGGGGCGCCGAATACGCAGTATTTT.

This CDR3 reads CASSLVVGGTGELFF. CDR3 in DNA: TGTGCCAGCAGCTTAGTAGTAGGAGGGACCGGGGAGCTGTTTTTT. The chain joins TRBV7-6 to TRBJ2-2; tentative D call: TRBD2 (6 bases). V was shortened by 1 base and J by 5 bases, with 11 bases between the two germline ends. CDR3 length equals 15 residues. Germline values: CDR1 SGHVS, CDR2 FNYEAQ.

The V and J genes are TRBV7-8 and TRBJ2-5, with 7 bases identical to TRBD1. The DNA matches TRBJ2-7 better at its end, which makes the J call doubtful. The CDR3 sequence is 15 residues long. The V gene's germline CDR1 is SGHVS and CDR2 FQNEAQ. The CDR3 sequence: CASSLAPGQSYEQYF. The CDR3 DNA reads as TGTGCCAGCAGCTTAGCCCCGGGACAGTCCTACGAGCAGTACTTC.